Listed here are 10 T cell receptor beta chains from one sample, sequenced in a study of T-cell reconstitution after alpha-beta-depleted transplantation in children. TCRbeta library construction was performed incorporating unique molecular identifiers. TCRdb processed the PCR reads anew with MiXCR; each CDR3 protein has one entry. The sample has around 600,000 distinct CDR3 sequences, more than 20% seen once. Sequences were derived from PBMCs, mostly from graft donor cells, sampled 360 days after TCRalphabeta/CD19-depleted stem cell transplant. Receptors originate from a boy younger than two who had a stem cell transplant for acute myeloid leukemia, so the T cells may come from the graft donor.

This clonotype was recorded a few times. The V call is TRBV15, the J call TRBJ1-2; no clear D gene. Germline V gene data show CDR1 as LNHNV and CDR2 as YYDKDF (reference sequence). The CDR3 contains 14 residues. Trimming took 2 bases from V and 2 from J, leaving 9 bases between them. The CDR3 here is CATSRRQANYGYTF. DNA of the CDR3: TGTGCCACCAGCAGAAGACAAGCCAACTATGGCTACACCTTC.

This chain uses TRBV20-1 with TRBJ2-3; 10 nucleotides line up with TRBD2. J gave up 5 bases and V 3 bases, and 14 bases lay outside the gene matches. The CDR3 covers 17 residues. Germline V lookup: CDR1 DFQATT, CDR2 SNEGSKA (reference sequence). The CDR3 region has the DNA TGCAGTGCTAGGAGCTCAAGACTAGCGGGTGGGCTAGATACGCAGTATTTT. Translated: CSARSSRLAGGLDTQYF.

Only a few counts were recorded for this clonotype. The chain links TRBV4-3 to TRBJ1-4; 10 bases are a match to TRBD1. Losses at the gene ends were 1 base for V and 8 bases for J; bases not matched to a gene: 4. The germline V gene encodes CDR1 LGHNA and CDR2 YSLEER. The length of the CDR3 is 15 residues. The CDR3: CASSQAGTGDEKLFF. The CDR3 region has the DNA TGCGCCAGCAGCCAAGCCGGGACAGGGGACGAAAAACTGTTTTTT.

This clonotype appeared a few times. This chain links TRBV12-3 or TRBV12-4 with TRBJ2-2; possible D gene TRBD1, 6 bases. Trimming took off 6 bases at V and 1 base at J, with 15 bases between the two ends. The CDR3 length is 16 residues. This CDR3 is CASRGAMARNTGELFF. CDR3 nucleotides: TGTGCCAGCAGGGGGGCGATGGCTCGGAACACCGGGGAGCTGTTTTTT.

This clonotype was picked up a small number of times. V and J are TRBV19 and TRBJ2-7; D perhaps matches TRBD1 (5 bases). Germline CDR1 reads LNHDA; CDR2 reads SQIVND (reference sequence). This CDR3 comprises 13 residues. Between the trimmed V and J ends, which lost 3 bases and 5 bases, there was a span of 11 bases. CDR3 bases: TGTGCCAGTAGTATCGGCAGGGTCAACGAGCAGTACTTC. Translating it yields CASSIGRVNEQYF.

This clonotype was picked up many times. The V and J genes are TRBV20-1 and TRBJ2-5, with D possibly being TRBD2 (5 bases). The germline V and J ends were trimmed by 3 bases and 5 bases, with 10 bases remaining between them. Germline CDR1 and CDR2: DFQATT and SNEGSKA (reference sequence). CDR3 length: 12 amino acids. CDR3 nucleotides: TGCAGTGCTAGCCCTAGCCGCGAGACCCAGTACTTC. Its protein product is CSASPSRETQYF.

The rearrangement links TRBV12-3 or TRBV12-4 to TRBJ1-5; no clear D gene. The V end lost 1 base, the J end lost 7 bases, and 8 bases lay between the germline ends. The length of the CDR3 is 13 residues. CDR3 sequence: CASSLVNGQPQHF. In DNA, the CDR3 is TGTGCCAGCAGTTTAGTTAATGGGCAGCCCCAGCATTTT.

The chain combines TRBV12-3 or TRBV12-4 with TRBJ2-7; perhaps TRBD1 as D (5 bases). This CDR3 comprises 14 residues. CDR3 residues: CANSLAGIKGEQYV. The CDR3 DNA reads TGTGCCAACAGTTTAGCAGGGATTAAGGGCGAGCAGTACGTC.

This clonotype was counted at least ten times. CDR3 in DNA: TGTGCCACCAGTGATCCGTTCCCGCAAGAGACCCAGTACTTC. Its translation is CATSDPFPQETQYF. V is TRBV24-1 and J is TRBJ2-5; D unclear. V lost 3 bases and J 2 bases, leaving 9 bases between the germline ends. The CDR3 is 14 amino acids. Germline loops: CDR1 KGHDR, CDR2 SFDVKD.

J is TRBJ2-7 and V is TRBV12-3 or TRBV12-4; TRBD2 matches 10 bases. The CDR3 extends over 14 amino acids. Germline trimming cut 3 bases from V and 7 bases from J; bases unmatched to any gene: 6. CDR3 DNA sequence: TGTGCCAGCAGTTTCAGCGGGGGGGCCTTTGAGCAGTACTTC. Translated, it gives CASSFSGGAFEQYF.